These T cell receptor beta chains were read from a single sample in a study of post-analysis software for immune sequencing data. MiXCR was run by TCRdb on the PCR reads, yielding one entry per CDR3 protein. The profile shows a few hundred thousand distinct CDR3 sequences, 30% to 45% of them singletons. The sample consisted of blood. These TCRs come from a girl under 18 with multiple sclerosis. CDR3s include the opening cysteine and the closing phenylalanine or tryptophan. A D gene is named only where the DNA matches it firmly. Where a row states a size, it is once, few, many or the class of an expanded clone; other rows omit it.

TRBJ2-1	TRBV20-1	TRBD2	NA	CSASRASGVNEQFF	TGCAGTGCTAGTCGGGCTAGCGGGGTTAATGAGCAGTTCTTC
TRBJ1-5	TRBV6-2/TRBV6-3	NA	NA	CASSYSISRTSGRQGNQPQHF	TGTGCCAGCAGTTACTCGATATCGCGGACATCTGGTCGCCAGGGCAATCAGCCCCAGCATTTT
TRBJ1-1	TRBV5-1	NA	NA	CASRQTAGNTEAFF	TGCGCCAGCAGACAAACGGCTGGGAACACTGAAGCTTTCTTT
TRBJ2-7	TRBV4-1	NA	NA	CATSQAGGQPYEQYF	TGCGCCACCAGCCAAGCTGGCGGACAGCCCTACGAGCAGTACTTC
TRBJ1-1	TRBV7-3	TRBD1	NA	CASSPRTGLAEAFF	TGTGCCAGCAGCCCTCGGACAGGGCTGGCTGAAGCTTTCTTT
TRBJ2-7	TRBV7-2	NA	NA	CASSFLEAHEQYF	TGTGCCAGCAGCTTCCTGGAGGCGCACGAGCAGTACTTC
TRBJ2-3	TRBV3-1	NA	many	CASSQDTDTQYF	TGTGCCAGCAGCCAAGATACAGATACGCAGTATTTT
TRBJ2-5	TRBV6-5	TRBD1	NA	CASSRTGGRKTQYF	TGTGCCAGCAGTCGAACAGGGGGGAGGAAGACCCAGTACTTC
TRBJ2-6	TRBV9	NA	NA	CASSVERGKTLRANVLTF	TGTGCCAGCAGCGTAGAAAGAGGAAAGACTTTGAGGGCCAACGTCCTGACTTTC
TRBJ2-7	TRBV6-2/TRBV6-3	NA	NA	CASKAGQLYEQYF	TGTGCCAGCAAGGCGGGACAGCTATACGAGCAGTACTTC
TRBJ1-5	TRBV7-2	NA	NA	CASSLGGGDTNQPQHF	TGTGCCAGCAGCTTAGGGGGTGGGGACACCAATCAGCCCCAGCATTTT
TRBJ1-1	TRBV12-3/TRBV12-4	TRBD1	few	CASSHTGGRATEAFF	TGTGCCAGCAGTCACACAGGGGGCCGGGCCACTGAAGCTTTCTTT
TRBJ1-1	TRBV28	TRBD1	NA	CASRWGQEAFF	TGTGCCAGCAGGTGGGGACAGGAAGCTTTCTTT
TRBJ2-6	TRBV10-3	NA	few	CAISGTGANVLTF	TGTGCCATCAGTGGTACTGGGGCCAACGTCCTGACTTTC
TRBJ2-7	TRBV20-1	NA	NA	CSARQGNHEQYF	TGCAGTGCTAGACAGGGGAACCACGAGCAGTACTTC
TRBJ1-2	TRBV12-3/TRBV12-4	TRBD1	NA	CASSLKGAGYTF	TGTGCCAGCAGTTTAAAGGGGGCTGGCTACACCTTC
TRBJ2-3	TRBV29-1	NA	few	CSVVAWNGDTQYF	TGCAGCGTTGTGGCTTGGAATGGAGATACGCAGTATTTT
TRBJ2-7	TRBV7-9	NA	NA	CASSDRQVSSYEQYF	TGTGCCAGCAGCGACCGACAGGTTAGCTCCTACGAGCAGTACTTC
TRBJ2-5	TRBV7-3	TRBD1	NA	CASSLIAGGWETQYF	TGTGCCAGCAGCTTAATAGCAGGGGGCTGGGAGACCCAGTACTTC
TRBJ2-7	TRBV4-2	NA	NA	CASSQDLDSHEQYF	TGTGCCAGCAGCCAAGATTTGGACTCCCACGAGCAGTACTTC
TRBJ2-1	TRBV3-1	NA	NA	CASSQGSSSYNEQFF	TGTGCCAGCAGCCAAGGATCGAGCTCCTACAATGAGCAGTTCTTC
TRBJ2-7	TRBV18	TRBD1	few	CASSLQTGAGRYEQYF	TGTGCCAGCTCGCTTCAGACAGGGGCGGGGAGGTACGAGCAGTACTTC
TRBJ2-2	TRBV5-1	NA	NA	CASSLKGSPAGELFF	TGCGCCAGCAGCTTGAAGGGGTCCCCCGCCGGGGAGCTGTTTTTT
TRBJ2-7	TRBV7-2	NA	NA	CASSRNPASVYEQYF	TGTGCCAGCAGCAGAAACCCGGCTAGTGTCTACGAGCAGTACTTC
TRBJ2-7	TRBV12-3/TRBV12-4	NA	few	CASSPQALGFYEQYF	TGTGCCAGCAGCCCCCAAGCGCTTGGGTTCTACGAGCAGTACTTC
TRBJ2-3	TRBV7-3	TRBD2	NA	CASSLVAGGPADTQYF	TGTGCCAGCAGCTTAGTAGCGGGGGGGCCGGCAGATACGCAGTATTTT
TRBJ2-7	TRBV7-9	TRBD1	few	CASSYDRDEQYF	TGTGCCAGCAGCTATGACAGGGACGAGCAGTACTTC
TRBJ2-7	TRBV12-3/TRBV12-4	NA	many	CASSFGSNYEQYF	TGTGCCAGCAGTTTCGGGAGTAACTACGAGCAGTACTTC
TRBJ2-7	TRBV20-1	TRBD1	NA	CSATPGQESYEQYF	TGCAGTGCAACTCCGGGACAGGAATCCTACGAGCAGTACTTC
TRBJ2-1	TRBV6-6	NA	NA	CASSSDNEQFF	TGTGCCAGCAGTTCGGACAATGAGCAGTTCTTC
TRBJ1-2	TRBV7-6	NA	NA	CASSLRRVDRYGYTF	TGTGCCAGCAGCTTACGCAGGGTCGATCGGTATGGCTACACCTTC
TRBJ2-3	TRBV7-9	NA	NA	CASTNLSPGENTDTQYF	TGTGCCAGCACCAACCTTTCTCCGGGGGAGAACACAGATACGCAGTATTTT